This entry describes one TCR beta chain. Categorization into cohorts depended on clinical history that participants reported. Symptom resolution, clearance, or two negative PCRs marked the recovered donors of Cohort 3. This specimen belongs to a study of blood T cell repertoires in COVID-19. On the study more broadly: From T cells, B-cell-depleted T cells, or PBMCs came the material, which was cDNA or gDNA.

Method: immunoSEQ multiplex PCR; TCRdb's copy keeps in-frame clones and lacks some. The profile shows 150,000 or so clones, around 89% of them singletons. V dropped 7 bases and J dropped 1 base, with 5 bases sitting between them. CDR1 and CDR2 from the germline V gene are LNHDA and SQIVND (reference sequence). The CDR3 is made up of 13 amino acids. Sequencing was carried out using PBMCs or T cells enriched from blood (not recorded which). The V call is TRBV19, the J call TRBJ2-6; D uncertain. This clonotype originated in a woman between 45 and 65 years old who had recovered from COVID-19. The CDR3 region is CASMESGANVLTF. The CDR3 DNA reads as TGTGCCAGTATGGAGTCTGGGGCCAACGTCCTGACTTTC.